The 4 T cell receptor beta chains reported below all come from one sample, sequenced in a study of shared clonotypes between healthy human individuals. Clones were sequenced by immunoSEQ multiplex PCR, and TCRdb holds only the in-frame ones, with some missing. The sample has about 640,000 clones, roughly 78% seen once. The material sequenced was memory CD4+ T cells sorted from blood. Noted subset: CD45RA-negative fraction. These receptors originate from a woman in her thirties in good health.

This chain uses TRBV19 with TRBJ1-3; D is possibly TRBD1 (5 bases). Germline V gene sequence: CDR1 LNHDA, CDR2 SQIVND (reference sequence). This CDR3 spans 15 amino acids. V lost 3 bases and J 1 base, leaving 10 bases between the germline ends. CDR3 sequence reads: CASSINGGSGNTIYF. CDR3 sequence (DNA): TGTGCCAGTAGTATTAATGGGGGATCTGGAAACACCATATATTTT. Supplemented by reference TRBV19 and TRBJ1-3, the full variable domain reads DGGITQSPKYLFRKEGQNVTLSCEQNLNHDAMYWYRQDPGQGLRLIYYSQIVNDFQKGDIAEGYSVSREKKESFPLTVTSAQKNPTAFYLCASSINGGSGNTIYFGEGSWLTVV.

The rearrangement uses TRBV27 and TRBJ2-7, with a possible D match to TRBD2 (7 bases). The CDR3 consists of 15 residues. The germline V and J ends were trimmed by 0 bases and 3 bases, with 12 bases remaining between them. From germline, CDR1 is MNHEY and CDR2 SMNVEV (reference sequence). This CDR3 is CASSLSGGGFYEQYF. The CDR3 coding sequence is TGTGCCAGCAGTTTATCAGGGGGGGGCTTCTACGAGCAGTACTTC.

The chain is built from TRBV2 and TRBJ1-2; D gene uncertain. CDR1 SNHLY and CDR2 FYNNEI come from the germline V gene. The CDR3 is made up of 14 amino acids. Trimming removed 0 bases from V and 3 bases from J, with 8 bases in between. This chain's CDR3 is CASSEAGGYYGYTF. As DNA, the CDR3 is TGTGCCAGCAGTGAAGCGGGCGGATACTATGGCTACACCTTC.

The V and J genes are TRBV7-2 and TRBJ2-1; weak D call: TRBD2 (5 bases). Germline assignment: CDR1 SGHTA and CDR2 FQGNSA. With 5 bases removed from V and 0 bases from J, the gap between germline ends came to 11 bases. CDR3 length equals 15 residues. CDR3: CASSQVGSSYNEQFF. In nucleotides, the CDR3 is TGTGCCAGCAGCCAAGTTGGGAGCTCCTACAATGAGCAGTTCTTC.